This passage covers 9 T cell receptor beta chains from one sample sequenced in a study of CD8+ T cells in alopecia areata. Sequencing templates came from extracted RNA that was reverse transcribed into cDNA. Generated by immunoSEQ multiplex PCR, the TCRdb table keeps only in-frame clones and is missing some. The repertoire holds about 100,000 clones, with about 40% as singletons. Treatment given: oral pan-JAK inhibitor, 5-10 mg twice daily. The sequences come from CD8+ T cells sorted from blood, collected at week 24, from a patient treated with tofacitinib. Receptor source: a human donor with alopecia areata.

V gene TRBV27 combines with J gene TRBJ2-7, with a possible D match to TRBD2 (5 bases). Trimming left V 2 bases short and J 6 bases short, with 11 bases between. This CDR3 comprises 13 residues. Germline assignment: CDR1 MNHEY and CDR2 SMNVEV (reference sequence). The CDR3 DNA is TGTGCCAGCAGTTTACGGCAGGCGGGCGAGCAGTACTTC. It specifies CASSLRQAGEQYF.

The V call is TRBV5-1, the J call TRBJ2-7, with 8 bases lining up with TRBD1. The ends lost 4 bases at V and 6 bases at J; junction bases unmatched: 9. Germline V CDR1 and CDR2: SGHRS, YFSETQ. The CDR3 extends over 14 amino acids. The CDR3 spells CASSPTDRVLEQYF. The DNA for the CDR3 is TGCGCCAGCAGCCCTACGGACAGGGTTCTCGAGCAGTACTTC.

The rearrangement links TRBV7-8 to TRBJ2-3, with 10 bases identical to TRBD2. This CDR3 spans 15 amino acids. Germline V gives CDR1 SGHVS, CDR2 FQNEAQ. Trimming removed 4 bases from V and 3 bases from J; junction bases left unmatched: 4. CDR3 protein: CASSSSGRGTDTQYF. CDR3 DNA: TGTGCCAGCAGCTCTAGCGGGAGAGGAACAGATACGCAGTATTTT. Using reference TRBV7-8 and TRBJ2-3 for the parts outside the CDR3, the full variable domain is GAGVSQSPRYKVAKRGQDVALRCDPISGHVSLFWYQQALGQGPEFLTYFQNEAQLDKSGLPSDRFFAERPEGSVSTLKIQRTQQEDSAVYLCASSSSGRGTDTQYFGPGTRLTVL.

This clone has more than one count but fewer than ten. The chain combines TRBV27 with TRBJ2-7, with 8 bases that match TRBD1. Trimming took 7 bases from V and 6 from J; bases not matched to a gene: 11. CDR1 and CDR2 (germline): MNHEY, SMNVEV (reference sequence). CDR3 length equals 14 residues. In nucleotides, the CDR3 is TGTGCCAGCACACCCCTCCGGACAGGGACCGAGCAGTACTTC. Translated, it gives CASTPLRTGTEQYF.

The chain joins TRBV6-5 to TRBJ2-5; D call uncertain. Germline V gives CDR1 MNHEY, CDR2 SVGAGI. Between the trimmed V and J ends, which lost 5 bases and 5 bases, there was a span of 9 bases. The CDR3 contains 12 residues. The CDR3 spells CASSPDTETQYF. The DNA for the CDR3 is TGTGCCAGCAGTCCCGACACCGAGACCCAGTACTTC.

This clone was observed a few times. The chain recombines TRBV29-1 with TRBJ2-2; TRBD2 might be the D (5 bases). The CDR3 consists of 14 residues. Germline V gives CDR1 SQVTM, CDR2 ANQGSEA. Trimming left V 3 bases short and J 2 bases short, with 10 bases between. The CDR3 protein is CSVDIGGNTGELFF. The CDR3 DNA reads as TGCAGCGTTGATATCGGAGGCAACACCGGGGAGCTGTTTTTT.

This chain links TRBV6-5 with TRBJ1-1; no definite D call. The germline gives CDR1 MNHEY, CDR2 SVGAGI. Trimming left V 2 bases short and J 4 bases short, with 11 bases between. This CDR3 comprises 14 residues. The DNA for the CDR3 is TGTGCCAGCAGTTACACGGCGATGGGCACTGAAGCTTTCTTT. Protein: CASSYTAMGTEAFF.

The CDR3 DNA reads TGTGCCAGCAGTTTAGGTGAGGATTACGAGCAGTACTTC. Translating it yields CASSLGEDYEQYF. This chain links TRBV28 with TRBJ2-7; D call uncertain. Germline V gene data show CDR1 as MDHEN and CDR2 as SYDVKM. This CDR3 contains 13 residues. Trimming pared 2 bases from V and 4 bases from J, leaving 9 bases between.

The rearrangement joins TRBV7-3 to TRBJ2-5, with D hard to call. V lost 1 base to trimming and J lost 3 bases, with 6 bases between them. The length of the CDR3 is 13 residues. Germline V gene sequence: CDR1 SGHTA, CDR2 FQGTGA. The CDR3 DNA reads TGTGCCAGCAGCTTAAACGGAAAAGAGACCCAGTACTTC. Translated: CASSLNGKETQYF.